Listed below are T cell receptor beta chains from one sample, sequenced in a study of technical replicates of blood from several donors. Measured with immunoSEQ multiplex PCR; TCRdb has only the in-frame clones, and not every one. The sample lists around 100,000 clones; less than 95% were seen once. Sequenced input: T cells isolated from PBMCs. These receptors all come from a human donor in good health. The CDR3 runs from the conserved cysteine through the conserved F or W. A D gene is named only where the DNA matches it firmly. The size of a clone is reported for some rows only, either as once, few or many, or as a class for expanded clones.

j_call | d_call | v_call | clone_size | cdr3_aa | cdr3_nt
TRBJ2-1 | TRBD2 | TRBV16 | . | CASSQGSGGTEQFF | TGTGCCAGCAGCCAAGGTAGCGGGGGAACTGAGCAGTTCTTC
TRBJ2-3 | . | TRBV19 | . | CASSPGADTQYF | TGTGCCAGTAGTCCCGGAGCAGATACGCAGTATTTT
TRBJ2-2 | TRBD1 | TRBV19 | . | CASSSLGQGAPPYTGELFF | TGTGCCAGTAGCTCGTTGGGACAGGGGGCGCCCCCGTACACCGGGGAGCTGTTTTTT
TRBJ2-7 | . | TRBV2 | once | CASSEAGLDYEQYF | TGTGCCAGCAGTGAAGCGGGACTGGACTACGAGCAGTACTTC
TRBJ1-1 | . | TRBV30 | few | CASPGERNTEAFF | TGTGCCTCCCCAGGGGAGAGGAACACTGAAGCTTTCTTT
TRBJ2-1 | TRBD2 | TRBV9 | . | CASSVGAGSSYNEQFF | TGTGCCAGCAGCGTTGGAGCGGGATCCTCCTACAATGAGCAGTTCTTC
TRBJ2-7 | . | TRBV9 | . | CASSVVPSEQYF | TGTGCCAGCAGCGTAGTCCCGAGTGAGCAGTACTTC
TRBJ1-5 | TRBD1 | TRBV15 | once | CATRGWGQVNQPQHF | TGTGCCACCAGGGGTTGGGGACAGGTCAATCAGCCCCAGCATTTT
TRBJ2-7 | . | TRBV29-1 | . | CSVVDSSYEQYF | TGCAGCGTTGTAGACAGCTCCTACGAGCAGTACTTC
TRBJ2-7 | . | TRBV13 | . | CASSTGRTYEQYF | TGTGCCAGCAGCACAGGGAGAACCTACGAGCAGTACTTC
TRBJ2-7 | . | TRBV7-2 | . | CASSLVTVGGEQYF | TGTGCCAGCAGCTTAGTCACTGTAGGGGGCGAGCAGTACTTC
TRBJ1-1 | . | TRBV5-6 | . | CASSLYLSSNTEAFF | TGTGCCAGCAGCTTGTATCTGTCGTCGAACACTGAAGCTTTCTTT
TRBJ2-1 | TRBD1 | TRBV7-7 | . | CASSRDRGGDNEQFF | TGTGCTAGCAGCCGGGACAGGGGGGGGGACAATGAGCAGTTCTTC
TRBJ2-1 | . | TRBV18 | . | CASSPLEEQFF | TGTGCCAGCTCACCTCTTGAGGAGCAGTTCTTC
TRBJ2-5 | . | TRBV6-1 | . | CASSELGQSIATQYF | TGTGCCAGCAGTGAGCTCGGACAGAGCATCGCGACCCAGTACTTC
TRBJ2-7 | TRBD2 | TRBV7-9 | . | CASSLEGLAASEQYF | TGTGCCAGCAGCTTAGAGGGACTAGCGGCCTCCGAGCAGTACTTC
TRBJ1-1 | . | TRBV7-9 | . | CATENTEAFF | TGTGCCACAGAGAACACTGAAGCTTTCTTT
TRBJ2-7 | . | TRBV7-2 | . | CASSTRTNSYEQYF | TGTGCCAGCAGCACCCGGACAAACTCCTACGAGCAGTACTTC
TRBJ2-1 | TRBD2 | TRBV5-1 | . | CASSLVSGEWSYNEQFF | TGCGCCAGCAGCTTGGTTAGCGGGGAATGGTCCTACAATGAGCAGTTCTTC
TRBJ2-4 | TRBD1 | TRBV7-9 | . | CASSFPTGGMDIQYF | TGTGCCAGCAGCTTTCCGACAGGGGGTATGGACATTCAGTACTTC
TRBJ2-5 | TRBD2 | TRBV6-1 | . | CASSEAREEIETQYF | TGTGCCAGCAGTGAGGCGCGGGAGGAGATAGAGACCCAGTACTTC
TRBJ1-2 | TRBD1 | TRBV6-1 | . | CASSEWGTEINYGYTF | TGTGCCAGCAGTGAGTGGGGGACAGAGATTAACTATGGCTACACCTTC
TRBJ2-3 | TRBD1 | TRBV28 | . | CASKGASTDTQYF | TGTGCCAGCAAGGGGGCGAGCACAGATACGCAGTATTTT
TRBJ2-3 | TRBD2 | TRBV7-2 | . | CASSLAGGLDTQYF | TGTGCCAGCAGCTTAGCGGGAGGGCTTGATACGCAGTATTTT
TRBJ2-5 | . | TRBV30 | . | CAWGPSAGWRGTQYF | TGTGCCTGGGGACCTTCTGCCGGGTGGAGGGGGACCCAGTACTTC
TRBJ2-7 | TRBD1 | TRBV11-2 | once | CASSRTGGKIYEQYF | TGTGCCAGCAGTCGAACAGGGGGCAAAATCTACGAGCAGTACTTC
TRBJ2-4 | TRBD1 | TRBV30 | . | CAWSRPGGVKNLAKNIQYF | TGTGCCTGGAGTAGGCCAGGGGGCGTCAAAAATTTAGCCAAAAACATTCAGTACTTC
TRBJ2-1 | TRBD2 | TRBV27 | . | CASSPTTSGGLNEQFF | TGTGCCAGCAGTCCGACCACTAGCGGGGGGCTCAATGAGCAGTTCTTC
TRBJ1-4 | TRBD1 | TRBV9 | once | CASSADRDRVGEKLFF | TGTGCCAGCAGCGCAGACCGGGACAGGGTTGGGGAAAAACTGTTTTTT
TRBJ2-3 | TRBD2 | TRBV28 | . | CASSLGREMDTQYF | TGTGCCAGCAGCCTTGGGAGGGAGATGGATACGCAGTATTTT
TRBJ1-1 | . | TRBV19 | . | CASSIGGRGTEAFF | TGTGCCAGTAGTATAGGGGGGAGGGGCACTGAAGCTTTCTTT
TRBJ2-7 | . | TRBV11-1 | . | CASSRMGGGGWEQYF | TGTGCCAGCAGCCGAATGGGCGGAGGTGGATGGGAGCAGTACTTC
TRBJ1-2 | . | TRBV2 | . | CASSVGGNGYTF | TGTGCCAGCAGTGTGGGGGGGAATGGCTACACCTTC
TRBJ2-7 | TRBD1 | TRBV7-3 | . | CASSLDRGDEQYF | TGTGCCAGCAGCTTAGACAGGGGAGACGAGCAGTACTTC
TRBJ2-2 | . | TRBV28 | once | CASSFLLGAGTGELFF | TGTGCCAGCAGTTTTTTATTGGGAGCGGGCACCGGGGAGCTGTTTTTT
TRBJ2-7 | TRBD2 | TRBV7-9 | . | CASSSPTSGASYEQYF | TGTGCCAGCAGCTCTCCGACTAGCGGGGCCTCCTACGAGCAGTACTTC
TRBJ1-2 | TRBD1 | TRBV6-5 | . | CASSGQGVSYGYTF | TGTGCCAGCAGTGGACAGGGGGTTTCCTATGGCTACACCTTC
TRBJ2-1 | . | TRBV27 | . | CASSYYGYNEQFF | TGTGCCAGCAGTTATTACGGGTACAATGAGCAGTTCTTC
TRBJ1-5 | . | TRBV9 | . | CASSALNGQPQHF | TGTGCCAGCAGCGCCCTCAACGGGCAGCCCCAGCATTTT
TRBJ2-5 | . | TRBV10-3 | once | CAISEWGTQETQYF | TGTGCCATCAGTGAGTGGGGGACTCAAGAGACCCAGTACTTC
TRBJ1-5 | . | TRBV6-1 | . | CASSDGKLQPQHF | TGTGCCAGCAGTGACGGGAAGTTGCAGCCCCAGCATTTT
TRBJ2-7 | . | TRBV7-7 | . | CASSLGDRSEQYF | TGTGCTAGCAGCTTAGGTGACAGGAGCGAGCAGTACTTC